The TCR beta chain described here comes from a study of T-cell memory formation after mild COVID-19. Broader study findings: The study found balanced CD4/CD8 in clones contracting day 15 to 85 and a CD4+ lean in later expanders.

TCRdb independently ran MiXCR on the 5' RACE reads; one entry per CDR3 protein. The sample has roughly 510,000 distinct CDR3 sequences; 17% are singletons. V was trimmed by 3 bases and J by 3 bases, leaving 14 bases between them. Germline V CDR1 and CDR2: LGHDT, YNNKEL (reference sequence). The CDR3 runs 15 residues. This clonotype was seen a few times. Its specificity is not known. The source material was PBMCs or a T cell subset sorted from them (not recorded which). The sequence was collected from an adult woman who had mild COVID-19 (a few samples of this study predate the infection). Cell type and time point are not known. The chain carries TRBV3-1 and TRBJ1-1, with a weak D call TRBD1 (5 bases). Here the CDR3 DNA reads TGTGCCAGCAGCCATGGGGGATTTGTGGACACTGAAGCTTTCTTT. It encodes CASSHGGFVDTEAFF.